This section outlines one TCR beta chain sequence together with its context. V was pared by 1 base and J by 7 bases, with 9 bases of the junction left unmatched. The CDR3 loop spans 16 amino acids. Germline CDR1 reads LNHNV; CDR2 reads YYDKDF (reference sequence). TCRdb redid the calling of the RT-PCR reads with MiXCR, one entry per CDR3 protein. The table lists hundreds of thousands of distinct CDR3 sequences, approximately 15% of them singletons. This rearrangement joins TRBV15 to TRBJ1-4; 7 nucleotides line up with TRBD1. The receptor's source is a female donor in good health, serving as a healthy control. The sequenced sample consisted of memory CD4+ T cells from blood. CDR3 loop: CATSRGGGQELEKLFF. CDR3 in DNA: TGTGCCACCAGCAGAGGAGGTGGACAGGAACTTGAAAAACTGTTTTTT.